This is a list of T cell receptor beta chains from one sample in a study of graft-versus-host responses after intestinal transplantation. The antigens of these receptors remain unknown. Sequencing used immunoSEQ multiplex PCR; TCRdb keeps in-frame clones, though not all of them. This repertoire shows 80,000 to 95,000 clones, 75% to 95% found once; its top ten account for roughly 5.5%. Specimen: unstimulated CD8+ T cells sorted from spleen or lymph node cells, collected before intestinal transplant. These receptors came from a human donor who received an intestinal transplant. The CDR3 runs from the conserved cysteine through the conserved F or W. The order of the fields is clone size, V gene, J gene, D gene, CDR3 protein, CDR3 DNA. A D gene is named only where the DNA matches it firmly. Clone size, where shown, is once, few, many, or a class for clones that have expanded.

clone_size: .; v_call: TRBV5-1; j_call: TRBJ2-7; d_call: .; cdr3_aa: CASSQPGGADEQYF; cdr3_nt: TGCGCCAGCAGCCAACCCGGTGGGGCGGACGAGCAGTACTTC
clone_size: .; v_call: TRBV2; j_call: TRBJ1-4; d_call: TRBD1; cdr3_aa: CASSYDRQGLNEKLFF; cdr3_nt: TGTGCCAGCAGCTACGATAGACAGGGGCTTAATGAAAAACTGTTTTTT
clone_size: .; v_call: TRBV2; j_call: TRBJ2-7; d_call: .; cdr3_aa: CASRYDSNYEQYF; cdr3_nt: TGTGCCAGCAGATACGACAGTAACTACGAGCAGTACTTC
clone_size: once; v_call: TRBV7-6; j_call: TRBJ2-3; d_call: TRBD2; cdr3_aa: CASSTGTSGSADTQYF; cdr3_nt: TGTGCCAGCAGCACCGGGACTAGCGGGAGTGCAGATACGCAGTATTTT
clone_size: .; v_call: TRBV11-2; j_call: TRBJ2-7; d_call: .; cdr3_aa: CASSLDAWYEQYF; cdr3_nt: TGTGCCAGCAGCTTAGACGCGTGGTACGAGCAGTACTTC
clone_size: .; v_call: TRBV5-1; j_call: TRBJ2-1; d_call: .; cdr3_aa: CASSGVTGYNEQFF; cdr3_nt: TGCGCCAGCAGCGGGGTAACAGGGTACAATGAGCAGTTCTTC
clone_size: few; v_call: TRBV10-3; j_call: TRBJ2-7; d_call: .; cdr3_aa: CAIRAEYEQYF; cdr3_nt: TGTGCCATCAGGGCAGAATACGAGCAGTACTTC
clone_size: .; v_call: TRBV4-2; j_call: TRBJ2-1; d_call: .; cdr3_aa: CASSPLAGGDEQFF; cdr3_nt: TGTGCCAGCAGCCCCCTCGCCGGAGGGGATGAGCAGTTCTTC
clone_size: .; v_call: TRBV5-4; j_call: TRBJ2-5; d_call: .; cdr3_aa: CASSLDRTLGNQETQYF; cdr3_nt: TGTGCCAGCAGCTTGGACAGGACCCTGGGTAACCAAGAGACCCAGTACTTC
clone_size: .; v_call: TRBV7-3; j_call: TRBJ2-3; d_call: TRBD2; cdr3_aa: CASSSLAGEGDTQYF; cdr3_nt: TGTGCCAGCAGCTCACTAGCGGGGGAGGGGGATACGCAGTATTTT
clone_size: once; v_call: TRBV11-2; j_call: TRBJ2-1; d_call: .; cdr3_aa: CASSSGRDGYNEQFF; cdr3_nt: TGTGCCAGCAGCTCGGGGCGGGACGGCTACAATGAGCAGTTCTTC
clone_size: .; v_call: TRBV2; j_call: TRBJ2-7; d_call: TRBD1; cdr3_aa: CASSDWDRGNEQYF; cdr3_nt: TGTGCCAGCAGTGACTGGGACAGGGGGAACGAGCAGTACTTC
clone_size: .; v_call: TRBV19; j_call: TRBJ2-7; d_call: .; cdr3_aa: CASSPIDRTKQYF; cdr3_nt: TGTGCCAGTAGTCCCATAGACAGGACGAAGCAGTACTTC
clone_size: .; v_call: TRBV6-1; j_call: TRBJ1-1; d_call: .; cdr3_aa: CASSEGLGTVSEAFF; cdr3_nt: TGTGCCAGCAGTGAAGGTCTGGGGACTGTCTCTGAAGCTTTCTTT
clone_size: .; v_call: TRBV6-6; j_call: TRBJ2-7; d_call: .; cdr3_aa: CASSYTTQGGFYEQYF; cdr3_nt: TGTGCCAGCAGTTATACAACGCAGGGGGGCTTTTACGAGCAGTACTTC
clone_size: .; v_call: TRBV14; j_call: TRBJ1-5; d_call: .; cdr3_aa: CASSRAANQPQHF; cdr3_nt: TGTGCCAGCAGCCGGGCGGCCAATCAGCCCCAGCATTTT
clone_size: .; v_call: TRBV19; j_call: TRBJ2-7; d_call: .; cdr3_aa: CASSIDHGLSYEQYF; cdr3_nt: TGTGCCAGTAGTATAGATCATGGCTTATCCTACGAGCAGTACTTC
clone_size: .; v_call: TRBV5-1; j_call: TRBJ1-1; d_call: .; cdr3_aa: CASSSPDSRCSAFF; cdr3_nt: TGCGCCAGCAGCTCTCCCGACAGTCGATGTTCCGCTTTCTTT
clone_size: few; v_call: TRBV2; j_call: TRBJ1-3; d_call: .; cdr3_aa: CASSEGVGKEGNTIYF; cdr3_nt: TGTGCCAGCAGTGAAGGTGTGGGGAAGGAGGGAAACACCATATATTTT
clone_size: .; v_call: TRBV29-1; j_call: TRBJ1-1; d_call: .; cdr3_aa: CSVPTTLTELNTEAFF; cdr3_nt: TGCAGCGTACCCACCACTCTGACAGAACTCAACACTGAAGCTTTCTTT
clone_size: .; v_call: TRBV19; j_call: TRBJ1-1; d_call: .; cdr3_aa: CASSYGGGAAFF; cdr3_nt: TGTGCCAGTAGTTATGGGGGGGGAGCGGCTTTCTTT
clone_size: once; v_call: TRBV7-7; j_call: TRBJ2-5; d_call: .; cdr3_aa: CASSLATVQETQYF; cdr3_nt: TGTGCCAGCAGCTTAGCGACAGTCCAAGAGACCCAGTACTTC
clone_size: .; v_call: TRBV5-1; j_call: TRBJ1-2; d_call: .; cdr3_aa: CASSLVCGAQGYGYTF; cdr3_nt: TGCGCCAGCAGCTTGGTATGTGGGGCTCAAGGGTATGGCTACACCTTC
clone_size: .; v_call: TRBV9; j_call: TRBJ2-7; d_call: .; cdr3_aa: CASSVGGGAVYEQYF; cdr3_nt: TGTGCCAGCAGCGTAGGGGGCGGCGCGGTATACGAGCAGTACTTC
clone_size: .; v_call: TRBV6-1; j_call: TRBJ2-7; d_call: TRBD1; cdr3_aa: CASSEGTGGSYEQYF; cdr3_nt: TGTGCCAGCAGTGAAGGGACAGGGGGCTCCTACGAGCAGTACTTC
clone_size: .; v_call: TRBV11-2; j_call: TRBJ2-7; d_call: .; cdr3_aa: CASSQGLEYEQYF; cdr3_nt: TGTGCCAGCAGCCAAGGCTTAGAATACGAGCAGTACTTC
clone_size: .; v_call: TRBV6-5; j_call: TRBJ1-3; d_call: .; cdr3_aa: CASRTGFSGNTIYF; cdr3_nt: TGTGCCAGCAGGACAGGCTTCTCTGGAAACACCATATATTTT
clone_size: .; v_call: TRBV7-9; j_call: TRBJ2-5; d_call: .; cdr3_aa: CASSPRQIQETQYF; cdr3_nt: TGTGCCAGCAGCCCACGACAGATCCAAGAGACCCAGTACTTC
clone_size: .; v_call: TRBV7-9; j_call: TRBJ2-7; d_call: TRBD1; cdr3_aa: CASSLGQGTSYEQYF; cdr3_nt: TGTGCCAGCAGCTTAGGACAGGGGACCTCCTACGAGCAGTACTTC
clone_size: .; v_call: TRBV5-6; j_call: TRBJ2-5; d_call: .; cdr3_aa: CASSYEDIQETQYF; cdr3_nt: TGTGCCAGCAGCTATGAGGACATTCAAGAGACCCAGTACTTC
clone_size: once; v_call: TRBV6-5; j_call: TRBJ2-1; d_call: .; cdr3_aa: CASSHYRNEQFF; cdr3_nt: TGTGCCAGCAGCCATTACCGAAATGAGCAGTTCTTC
clone_size: .; v_call: TRBV5-6; j_call: TRBJ2-7; d_call: TRBD2; cdr3_aa: CASSLGGSNLEQYF; cdr3_nt: TGTGCCAGCAGCTTGGGCGGGAGCAACCTCGAGCAGTACTTC
clone_size: .; v_call: TRBV30; j_call: TRBJ1-2; d_call: .; cdr3_aa: CAWRDTYGYTF; cdr3_nt: TGTGCCTGGAGGGACACGTATGGCTACACCTTC
clone_size: .; v_call: TRBV4-1; j_call: TRBJ1-5; d_call: TRBD1; cdr3_aa: CASSQDQGARNQPQHF; cdr3_nt: TGCGCCAGCAGCCAAGATCAGGGGGCTCGGAATCAGCCCCAGCATTTT
clone_size: .; v_call: TRBV6-5; j_call: TRBJ2-1; d_call: TRBD2; cdr3_aa: CASSYSGSYNEQFF; cdr3_nt: TGTGCCAGCAGTTATAGCGGGAGCTACAATGAGCAGTTCTTC
clone_size: .; v_call: TRBV2; j_call: TRBJ2-1; d_call: .; cdr3_aa: CAPHRSKSADNEQFF; cdr3_nt: TGTGCCCCCCATAGGTCGAAATCCGCCGACAATGAGCAGTTCTTC
clone_size: .; v_call: TRBV7-6; j_call: TRBJ1-2; d_call: TRBD1; cdr3_aa: CASSLAGTGGVYGYTF; cdr3_nt: TGTGCCAGCAGCTTAGCTGGGACAGGGGGCGTCTATGGCTACACCTTC
clone_size: .; v_call: TRBV7-6; j_call: TRBJ2-7; d_call: .; cdr3_aa: CASSLVGPTLGEQYF; cdr3_nt: TGTGCCAGCAGCTTAGTCGGGCCGACGCTCGGGGAGCAGTACTTC
clone_size: .; v_call: TRBV9; j_call: TRBJ2-2; d_call: .; cdr3_aa: CASSTRTPNTGELFF; cdr3_nt: TGTGCCAGCAGCACCCGGACTCCGAACACCGGGGAGCTGTTTTTT
clone_size: .; v_call: TRBV27; j_call: TRBJ2-1; d_call: TRBD2; cdr3_aa: CASSLGGTRGEQFF; cdr3_nt: TGTGCCAGCAGTTTAGGAGGGACTAGGGGCGAGCAGTTCTTC
clone_size: .; v_call: TRBV12-5; j_call: TRBJ2-7; d_call: .; cdr3_aa: CASGLVAFIGDSYEQYF; cdr3_nt: TGTGCTAGTGGTTTGGTGGCTTTTATCGGAGACTCCTACGAGCAGTACTTC
clone_size: .; v_call: TRBV28; j_call: TRBJ2-5; d_call: TRBD1; cdr3_aa: CASSFRTGGAETQYF; cdr3_nt: TGTGCCAGCAGTTTCCGGACAGGGGGCGCGGAGACCCAGTACTTC
clone_size: .; v_call: TRBV13; j_call: TRBJ2-3; d_call: .; cdr3_aa: CASSGYTASTDTQYF; cdr3_nt: TGTGCCAGCAGCGGATACACGGCTAGCACAGATACGCAGTATTTT
clone_size: .; v_call: TRBV6-1; j_call: TRBJ2-5; d_call: .; cdr3_aa: CASDILGVEGTQYF; cdr3_nt: TGTGCCAGCGACATTCTAGGGGTCGAGGGGACCCAGTACTTC
clone_size: .; v_call: TRBV5-6; j_call: TRBJ2-3; d_call: .; cdr3_aa: CASSFGGRTDTQYF; cdr3_nt: TGTGCCAGCAGCTTTGGGGGGCGCACAGATACGCAGTATTTT
clone_size: .; v_call: TRBV2; j_call: TRBJ1-1; d_call: .; cdr3_aa: CASSDQTLNTEAFF; cdr3_nt: TGTGCCAGCAGTGATCAGACACTGAACACTGAAGCTTTCTTT
clone_size: .; v_call: TRBV11-2; j_call: TRBJ2-4; d_call: .; cdr3_aa: CASSPRGAGEGEVDIQYF; cdr3_nt: TGTGCCAGCAGCCCAAGGGGGGCAGGGGAGGGCGAGGTGGACATTCAGTACTTC
clone_size: once; v_call: TRBV7-3; j_call: TRBJ2-1; d_call: TRBD2; cdr3_aa: CASAAGGGNEQFF; cdr3_nt: TGTGCCAGCGCAGCAGGCGGGGGGAATGAGCAGTTCTTC
clone_size: .; v_call: TRBV4-1; j_call: TRBJ1-6; d_call: .; cdr3_aa: CASSQGRGRYSPLHF; cdr3_nt: TGCGCCAGCAGCCAAGGCAGGGGTAGATATTCACCCCTCCACTTT
clone_size: .; v_call: TRBV29-1; j_call: TRBJ1-6; d_call: TRBD1; cdr3_aa: CSVRQGGNSPLHF; cdr3_nt: TGCAGCGTTCGGCAGGGGGGGAATTCACCCCTCCACTTT